Below, one TCR beta chain is given with its context. The antigen is undetermined. The CDR3 is 17 residues long. Germline V CDR1 and CDR2: SGHAT, FQNNGV. V shed 1 base, J shed 2 bases, and the junction held 5 bases outside the gene matches. These data come from a study of CD8+ T cells in alopecia areata. Overall study findings and caveats: How baseline CD8+ expansion relates to response remains uncertain (there was one nonresponder). More clonal than normal scalp was lesional scalp, particularly alopecia totalis/universalis.

Treatment in this sample: oral pan-JAK inhibitor, 5-10 mg twice daily. RNA, once extracted, was reverse transcribed into cDNA for use as the sequencing template. The data were produced by immunoSEQ multiplex PCR, yet TCRdb's version contains in-frame clones alone and is incomplete. The repertoire holds approximately 170,000 clones, 50% to 60% seen once, with 0.65% to 0.7% in the top ten. This rearrangement joins TRBV11-2 to TRBJ2-2, with 9 bases fitting TRBD2. The TCR was taken from a human donor with alopecia areata. Here the sequenced sample was CD4+ T cells sorted from blood, taken at week 4, from a patient treated with tofacitinib. The CDR3 region has the DNA TGTGCCAGCAGCTTAGTGCTAGCGGGGACTAACACCGGGGAGCTGTTTTTT. The encoded protein is CASSLVLAGTNTGELFF.